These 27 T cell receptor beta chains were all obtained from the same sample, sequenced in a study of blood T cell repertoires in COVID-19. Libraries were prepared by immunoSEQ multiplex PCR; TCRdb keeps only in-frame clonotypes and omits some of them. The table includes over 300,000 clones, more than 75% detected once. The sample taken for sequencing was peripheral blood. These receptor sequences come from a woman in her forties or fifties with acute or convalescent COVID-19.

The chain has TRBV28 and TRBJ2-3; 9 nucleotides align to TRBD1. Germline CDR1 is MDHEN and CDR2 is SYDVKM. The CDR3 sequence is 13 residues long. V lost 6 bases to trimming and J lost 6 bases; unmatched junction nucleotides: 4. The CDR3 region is CASSMDRGDTQYF. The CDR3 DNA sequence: TGTGCCAGCAGCATGGACAGGGGTGATACGCAGTATTTT.

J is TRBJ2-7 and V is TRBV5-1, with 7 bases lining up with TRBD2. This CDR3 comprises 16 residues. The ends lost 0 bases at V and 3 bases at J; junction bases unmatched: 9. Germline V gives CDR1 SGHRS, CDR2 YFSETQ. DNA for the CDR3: TGCGCCAGCAGCTTGGATTTTCGGGGGGTCGGCTACGAGCAGTACTTC. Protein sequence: CASSLDFRGVGYEQYF.

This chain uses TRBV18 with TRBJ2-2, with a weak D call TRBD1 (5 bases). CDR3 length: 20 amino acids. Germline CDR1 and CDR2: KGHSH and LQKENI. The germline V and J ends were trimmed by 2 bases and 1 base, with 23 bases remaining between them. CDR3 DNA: TGTGCCAGCTCACCATTTCGCTTAACGGACAAGCCAATGAACACCGGGGAGCTGTTTTTT. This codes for CASSPFRLTDKPMNTGELFF.

The CDR3 here is CATSDGATAGSNQPQHF. The CDR3 bases are TGTGCCACCAGTGATGGAGCGACAGCGGGTAGCAATCAGCCCCAGCATTTT. The J gene is TRBJ1-5, the V gene TRBV24-1; possible D gene TRBD1, 5 bases. CDR3 size: 17 residues. Per germline, CDR1 KGHDR and CDR2 SFDVKD. The V and J ends lost 3 bases and 0 bases respectively, with 14 bases between them.

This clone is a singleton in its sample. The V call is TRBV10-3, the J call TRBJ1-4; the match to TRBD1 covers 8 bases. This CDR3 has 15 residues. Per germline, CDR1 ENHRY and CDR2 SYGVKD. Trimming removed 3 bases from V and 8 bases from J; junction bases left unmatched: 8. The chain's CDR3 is CAISEVDRGYEKLFF. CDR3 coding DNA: TGTGCCATCAGTGAAGTCGACAGGGGTTACGAAAAACTGTTTTTT.

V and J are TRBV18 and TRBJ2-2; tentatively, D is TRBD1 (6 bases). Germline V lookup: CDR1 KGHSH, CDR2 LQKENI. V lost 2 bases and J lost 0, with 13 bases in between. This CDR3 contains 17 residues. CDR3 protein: CASSPSRQEANTGELFF. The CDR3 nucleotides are TGTGCCAGCTCACCATCTCGACAGGAAGCGAACACCGGGGAGCTGTTTTTT. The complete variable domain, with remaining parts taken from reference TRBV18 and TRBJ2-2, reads NAGVMQNPRHLVRRRGQEARLRCSPMKGHSHVYWYRQLPEEGLKFMVYLQKENIIDESGMPKERFSAEFPKEGPSILRIQQVVRGDSAAYFCASSPSRQEANTGELFFGEGSRLTVL.

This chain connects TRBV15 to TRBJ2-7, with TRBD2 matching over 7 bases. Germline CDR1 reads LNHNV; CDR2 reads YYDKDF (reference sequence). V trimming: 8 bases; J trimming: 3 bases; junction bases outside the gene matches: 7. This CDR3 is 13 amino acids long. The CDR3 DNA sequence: TGTGCCACCGCATTGGGACTAAACTACGAGCAGTACTTC. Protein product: CATALGLNYEQYF.

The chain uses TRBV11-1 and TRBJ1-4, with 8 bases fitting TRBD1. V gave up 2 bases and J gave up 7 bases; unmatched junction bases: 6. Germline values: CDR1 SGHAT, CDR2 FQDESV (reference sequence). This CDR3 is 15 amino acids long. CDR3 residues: CASSLYGQGGEKLFF. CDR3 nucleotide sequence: TGTGCCAGCAGCTTATATGGACAGGGAGGTGAAAAACTGTTTTTT.

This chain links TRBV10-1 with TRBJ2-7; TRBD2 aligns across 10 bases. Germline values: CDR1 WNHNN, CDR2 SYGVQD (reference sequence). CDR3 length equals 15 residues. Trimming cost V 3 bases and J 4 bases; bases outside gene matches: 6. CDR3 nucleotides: TGCGCCAGCAGTGATAGGACTAGCGGAAATTACGAGCAGTACTTC. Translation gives CASSDRTSGNYEQYF.

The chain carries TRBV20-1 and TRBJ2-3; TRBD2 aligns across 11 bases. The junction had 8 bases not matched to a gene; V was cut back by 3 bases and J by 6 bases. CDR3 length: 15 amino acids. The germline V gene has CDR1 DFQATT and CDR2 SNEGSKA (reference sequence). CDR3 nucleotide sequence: TGCAGTGCTAGTCATTCTAGCGGGAGGAGCGATACGCAGTATTTT. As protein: CSASHSSGRSDTQYF.

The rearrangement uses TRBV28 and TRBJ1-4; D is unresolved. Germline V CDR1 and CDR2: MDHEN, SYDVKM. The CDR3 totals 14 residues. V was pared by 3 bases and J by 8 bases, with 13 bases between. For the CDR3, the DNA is TGTGCCAGCAGTTTCCTAGGGAGGCTAGAAAAACTGTTTTTT. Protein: CASSFLGRLEKLFF.

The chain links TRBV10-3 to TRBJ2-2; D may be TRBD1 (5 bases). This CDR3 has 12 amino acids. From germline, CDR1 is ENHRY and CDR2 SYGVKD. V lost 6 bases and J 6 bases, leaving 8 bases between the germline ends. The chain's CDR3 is CAIRSGSGELFF. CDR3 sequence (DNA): TGTGCCATCAGATCAGGGTCCGGGGAGCTGTTTTTT.

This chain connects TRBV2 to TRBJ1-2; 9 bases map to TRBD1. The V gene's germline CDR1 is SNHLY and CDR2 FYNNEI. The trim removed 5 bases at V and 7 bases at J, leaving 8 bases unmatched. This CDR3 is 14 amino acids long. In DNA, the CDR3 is TGTGCCAGCAGTAAACAGGGGGCGAGTGTTGGCTACACCTTC. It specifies CASSKQGASVGYTF.

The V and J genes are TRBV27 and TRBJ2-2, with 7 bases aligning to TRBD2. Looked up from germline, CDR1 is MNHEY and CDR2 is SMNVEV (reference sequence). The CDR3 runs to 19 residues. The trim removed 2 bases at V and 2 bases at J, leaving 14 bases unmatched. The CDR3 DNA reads TGTGCCAGCAGTTTAATCAATTTAGCCAGGGACTACAACACCGGGGAGCTGTTTTTT. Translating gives CASSLINLARDYNTGELFF.

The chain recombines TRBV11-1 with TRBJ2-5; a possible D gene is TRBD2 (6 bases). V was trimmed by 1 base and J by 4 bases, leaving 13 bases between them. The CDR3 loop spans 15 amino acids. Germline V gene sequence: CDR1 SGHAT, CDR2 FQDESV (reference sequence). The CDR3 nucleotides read TGTGCCAGCAGCTTAGGCGCTGGAGGGGCAGAGACCCAGTACTTC. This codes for CASSLGAGGAETQYF.

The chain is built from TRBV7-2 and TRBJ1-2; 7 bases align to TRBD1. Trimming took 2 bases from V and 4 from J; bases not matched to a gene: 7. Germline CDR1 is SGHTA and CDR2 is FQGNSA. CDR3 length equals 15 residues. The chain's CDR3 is CASSLKGQGGYGYTF. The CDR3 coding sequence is TGTGCCAGCAGCTTAAAGGGGCAGGGGGGCTATGGCTACACCTTC.

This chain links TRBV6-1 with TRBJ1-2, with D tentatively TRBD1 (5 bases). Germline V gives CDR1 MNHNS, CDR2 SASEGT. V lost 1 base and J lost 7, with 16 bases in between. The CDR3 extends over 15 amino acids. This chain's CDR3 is CASSEERAGTAGYTF. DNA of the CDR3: TGTGCCAGCAGTGAAGAAAGAGCGGGGACTGCTGGCTACACCTTC.

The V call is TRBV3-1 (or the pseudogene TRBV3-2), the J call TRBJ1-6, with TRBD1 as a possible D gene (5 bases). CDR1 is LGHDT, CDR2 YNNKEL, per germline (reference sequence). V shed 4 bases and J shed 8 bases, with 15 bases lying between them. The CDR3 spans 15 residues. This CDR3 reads CASSPSGAGDSPLHF. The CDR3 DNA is TGTGCCAGCAGCCCGAGCGGGGCAGGCGATTCACCCCTCCACTTT.

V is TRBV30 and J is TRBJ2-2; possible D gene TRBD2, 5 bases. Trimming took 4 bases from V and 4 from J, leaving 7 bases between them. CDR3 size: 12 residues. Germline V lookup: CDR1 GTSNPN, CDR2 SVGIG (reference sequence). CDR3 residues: CAWTGSTGELFF. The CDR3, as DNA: TGTGCCTGGACTGGGAGCACCGGGGAGCTGTTTTTT.

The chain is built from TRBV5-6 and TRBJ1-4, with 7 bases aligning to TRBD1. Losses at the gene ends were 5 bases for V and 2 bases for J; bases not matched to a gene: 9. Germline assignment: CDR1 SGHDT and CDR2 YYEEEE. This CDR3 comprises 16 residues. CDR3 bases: TGTGCCAGCAGTTACCTGAAGGGGGCCACTAATGAAAAACTGTTTTTT. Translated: CASSYLKGATNEKLFF.

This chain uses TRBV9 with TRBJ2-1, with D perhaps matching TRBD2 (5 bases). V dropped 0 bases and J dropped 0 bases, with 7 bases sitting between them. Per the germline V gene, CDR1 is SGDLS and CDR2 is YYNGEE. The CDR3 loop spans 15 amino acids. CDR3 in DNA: TGTGCCAGCAGCGTAGACGGGGTCTCCTACAATGAGCAGTTCTTC. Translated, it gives CASSVDGVSYNEQFF.

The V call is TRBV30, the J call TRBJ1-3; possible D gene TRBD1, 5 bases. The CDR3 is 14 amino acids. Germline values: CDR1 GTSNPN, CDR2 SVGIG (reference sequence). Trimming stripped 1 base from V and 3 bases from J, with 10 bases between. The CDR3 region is CAWSGKGYGNTIYF. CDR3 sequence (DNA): TGTGCCTGGAGTGGCAAGGGGTATGGAAACACCATATATTTT.

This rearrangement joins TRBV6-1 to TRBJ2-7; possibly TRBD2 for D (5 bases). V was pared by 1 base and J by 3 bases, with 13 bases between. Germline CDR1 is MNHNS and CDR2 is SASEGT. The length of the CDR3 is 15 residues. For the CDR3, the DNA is TGTGCCAGCAGTGAAGGGGAGTCAGTCATCTACGAGCAGTACTTC. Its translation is CASSEGESVIYEQYF.

The CDR3 DNA is TGTGCCAGCAGCTTTGTGGGACACTCTACCTACAATGAGCAGTTCTTC. Its protein is CASSFVGHSTYNEQFF. The J gene is TRBJ2-1, the V gene TRBV3-1 (or the pseudogene TRBV3-2); tentative D call: TRBD1 (6 bases). Trimming removed 5 bases from V and 2 bases from J, with 16 bases in between. CDR1 is LGHDT and CDR2 is YNNKEL in the germline V gene (reference sequence). This CDR3 contains 16 residues.

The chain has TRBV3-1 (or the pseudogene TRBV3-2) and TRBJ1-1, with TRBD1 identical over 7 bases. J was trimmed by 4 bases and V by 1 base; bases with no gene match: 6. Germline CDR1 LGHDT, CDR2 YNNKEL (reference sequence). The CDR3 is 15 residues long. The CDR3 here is CASSQGQGGVTEAFF. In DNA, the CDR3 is TGTGCCAGCAGCCAAGGACAGGGCGGGGTCACTGAAGCTTTCTTT.

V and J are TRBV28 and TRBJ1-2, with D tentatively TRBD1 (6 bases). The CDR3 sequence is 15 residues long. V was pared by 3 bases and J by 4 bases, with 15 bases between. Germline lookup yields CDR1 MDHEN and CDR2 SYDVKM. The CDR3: CASSFQGGGGYGYTF. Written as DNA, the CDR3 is TGTGCCAGCAGTTTTCAGGGAGGGGGAGGCTATGGCTACACCTTC.

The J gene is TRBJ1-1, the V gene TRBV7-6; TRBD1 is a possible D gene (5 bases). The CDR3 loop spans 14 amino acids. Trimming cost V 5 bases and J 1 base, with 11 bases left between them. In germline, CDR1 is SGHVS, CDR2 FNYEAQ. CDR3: CASSSSTGNTEAFF. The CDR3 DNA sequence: TGTGCCAGCAGCAGCTCCACAGGGAACACTGAAGCTTTCTTT.